Presented here are 13 T cell receptor beta chains from one specimen sequenced in a study of blood T cell repertoires in COVID-19. Measured with immunoSEQ multiplex PCR; TCRdb has only the in-frame clones, and not every one. This sample has a few hundred thousand clones, with more than 80% found just once. The sample consisted of peripheral blood. The receptor source for this set is a woman aged 45-60 years with COVID-19, enrolled during active disease.

The chain couples TRBV11-2 to TRBJ1-5; D might be TRBD1 (6 bases). Germline lookup yields CDR1 SGHAT and CDR2 FQNNGV. CDR3 length equals 15 residues. Trimming stripped 6 bases from V and 4 bases from J, with 16 bases between. CDR3 protein: CASSPTGLGNQPQHF. The CDR3, as DNA: TGTGCCAGCAGTCCCACAGGGTTAGGGAATCAGCCCCAGCATTTT.

This chain uses TRBV6-2 or TRBV6-3 with TRBJ2-1, with 8 nucleotides matching TRBD2. CDR3 size: 18 residues. Germline V CDR1 and CDR2: MNHEY, SVGEGT. V lost 6 bases to trimming and J lost 4 bases; unmatched junction nucleotides: 17. CDR3 loop: CASSTTGRAILFYNEQFF. The CDR3 region has the DNA TGTGCCAGCAGCACGACCGGGAGGGCCATACTCTTTTACAATGAGCAGTTCTTC.

The chain is built from TRBV11-1 and TRBJ2-1; D unclear. The CDR3 runs 12 residues. Trimming shortened V by 0 bases and J by 8 bases, and 5 bases separated the two germline ends. In germline, CDR1 is SGHAT, CDR2 FQDESV (reference sequence). This chain's CDR3 is CASSLAVYEQFF. The DNA for the CDR3 is TGTGCCAGCAGCTTAGCCGTCTATGAGCAGTTCTTC.

V and J are TRBV5-4 and TRBJ2-1; TRBD2 might be the D (6 bases). The length of the CDR3 is 13 residues. Between the trimmed V and J ends, which lost 0 bases and 12 bases, there was a span of 13 bases. Germline V gene lookup returns CDR1 SGHNT and CDR2 YYREEE (reference sequence). The CDR3 sequence: CASSLGGGILQFF. In DNA, the CDR3 is TGTGCCAGCAGCTTGGGGGGAGGAATTCTGCAGTTCTTC.

The chain couples TRBV9 to TRBJ2-5; 7 bases agree with TRBD2. V shed 2 bases, J shed 2 bases, and the junction held 6 bases outside the gene matches. Germline V gene data show CDR1 as SGDLS and CDR2 as YYNGEE. The CDR3 runs to 15 residues. Here the CDR3 DNA reads TGTGCCAGCAGCGTCCTCGGGACTAAACAAGAGACCCAGTACTTC. Amino acid sequence: CASSVLGTKQETQYF. Full variable domain (outside the CDR3, taken from reference TRBV9 and TRBJ2-5): DSGVTQTPKHLITATGQRVTLRCSPRSGDLSVYWYQQSLDQGLQFLIQYYNGEERAKGNILERFSAQQFPDLHSELNLSSLELGDSALYFCASSVLGTKQETQYFGPGTRLLVL.

CDR3 nucleotides: TGTGCCAGCAGCGTTCTGACTAGCAGCCAAGAGACCCAGTACTTC. Translation gives CASSVLTSSQETQYF. The V call is TRBV9, the J call TRBJ2-5; TRBD2 agrees at 7 bases. CDR1 and CDR2 from the germline V gene are SGDLS and YYNGEE. J gave up 1 base and V 2 bases, and 5 bases lay outside the gene matches. The length of the CDR3 is 15 residues.

The J gene is TRBJ1-1, the V gene TRBV30; 7 bases fit TRBD1. CDR3 size: 13 residues. The J segment lost 11 bases and the V segment lost 2 bases, leaving 11 bases of the junction unmatched. CDR1 GTSNPN and CDR2 SVGIG come from the germline V gene (reference sequence). The DNA of the CDR3 is TGTGCCTGGAGTATGGGGGACAGAGTACGGGCTTTCTTT. Translation gives CAWSMGDRVRAFF.

The V gene is TRBV11-2, the J gene TRBJ1-2; D is unresolved. Germline-derived CDR1 and CDR2 are SGHAT and FQNNGV. Between the trimmed V and J ends, which lost 1 base and 2 bases, there was a span of 17 bases. The CDR3 totals 17 residues. CDR3 sequence (DNA): TGTGCCAGCAGCTTAGGAGGTCAGACGATTTCGAACTATGGCTACACCTTC. This encodes CASSLGGQTISNYGYTF.

The J gene is TRBJ1-2, the V gene TRBV7-9; D perhaps matches TRBD1 (6 bases). The germline V and J ends were trimmed by 0 bases and 1 base, with 9 bases remaining between them. Germline CDR1 reads SEHNR; CDR2 reads FQNEAQ (reference sequence). The CDR3 has 15 amino acids. The CDR3 coding sequence is TGTGCCAGCAGCTTAGCGGACAGAAGTAACTATGGCTACACCTTC. Its protein is CASSLADRSNYGYTF.

The chain links TRBV11-1 to TRBJ2-5; unclear D gene. The germline V gene encodes CDR1 SGHAT and CDR2 FQDESV (reference sequence). This CDR3 contains 13 residues. Deletions cut 5 bases from V and 2 bases from J, with 9 bases between. The CDR3 is CASSTNLQETQYF. In DNA, the CDR3 is TGTGCCAGCAGCACAAACCTGCAAGAGACCCAGTACTTC.

The genes are TRBV5-1 and TRBJ2-1, with 8 bases identical to TRBD1. The J segment lost 9 bases and the V segment lost 4 bases, leaving 15 bases of the junction unmatched. The CDR3 totals 16 residues. CDR1 is SGHRS, CDR2 YFSETQ, per germline. CDR3 DNA: TGCGCCAGCAGCCCACTATTAGGACAGGGATCGAGTGAGCAGTTCTTC. Translating it yields CASSPLLGQGSSEQFF.

V gene TRBV3-1 (or the pseudogene TRBV3-2) combines with J gene TRBJ2-2; possible D gene TRBD1, 6 bases. The V gene lost 4 bases and the J gene lost 3 bases, with 21 bases spanning the gap. Germline CDR1 reads LGHDT; CDR2 reads YNNKEL (reference sequence). There are 18 residues in the CDR3. This chain's CDR3 is CASSLIPRQDGDTGELFF. CDR3 in DNA: TGTGCCAGCAGCCTGATACCCCGACAGGATGGGGACACCGGGGAGCTGTTTTTT.

This sequence joins TRBV27 and TRBJ1-2; 8 nucleotides align to TRBD1. The length of the CDR3 is 12 residues. J was trimmed by 9 bases and V by 2 bases; bases with no gene match: 2. Per germline, CDR1 MNHEY and CDR2 SMNVEV (reference sequence). CDR3 sequence (DNA): TGTGCCAGCAGTTTAACAGGGGGTAGCTACACCTTC. Residues: CASSLTGGSYTF.